The following is a T cell receptor beta chain sequence with its context. Sequencing was performed with immunoSEQ multiplex PCR; in TCRdb, only in-frame clones are kept and a portion is missing. Of 120,000 or so clones in the sample, around 87% were seen once. The data were taken from a study of control samples from healthy donors and cancer patients. CDR3 length equals 15 residues. V shed 1 base and J shed 0 bases, with 8 bases lying between them. Germline values: CDR1 MNHNY, CDR2 SVGAGI (reference sequence). The chain carries TRBV6-6 and TRBJ2-3; maybe TRBD2 (6 bases). The receptor was derived from a man between 40 and 49 years old in good health. The sequenced sample consisted of blood. CDR3 in DNA: TGTGCCAGCAGTTACTGGGGACTTAGCACAGATACGCAGTATTTT. Its protein product is CASSYWGLSTDTQYF.